What follows are 3 T cell receptor beta chains derived from one specimen sequenced in a study of blood T cell repertoires in COVID-19. Sequencing was performed with immunoSEQ multiplex PCR; in TCRdb, only in-frame clones are kept and a portion is missing. The sample has over 200,000 clones; 80% to 90% are singletons. Sequenced material: peripheral blood. These TCRs come from a woman aged 45-65 years with acute or convalescent COVID-19.

The rearrangement uses TRBV20-1 and TRBJ1-1; 7 nucleotides line up with TRBD1. After removal of 5 bases from V and 6 bases from J, the junction contained 3 bases not matched to a gene. There are 11 residues in the CDR3. Germline V gives CDR1 DFQATT, CDR2 SNEGSKA (reference sequence). The CDR3 nucleotides read TGCAGTGCTGGACAGGAGGCTGAAGCTTTCTTT. Protein product: CSAGQEAEAFF.

CDR3 sequence reads: CSVGQVYRVGTEAFF. The CDR3 DNA follows: TGCAGCGTCGGTCAAGTATACAGGGTCGGCACTGAAGCTTTCTTT. The chain recombines TRBV29-1 with TRBJ1-1, with a tentative D call TRBD1 (6 bases). The CDR3 covers 15 residues. CDR1 and CDR2 (germline): SQVTM, ANQGSEA. V was clipped by 6 bases and J by 4 bases, with 21 bases between them. Full variable domain (missing parts from reference TRBV29-1 and TRBJ1-1): SAVISQKPSRDICQRGTSLTIQCQVDSQVTMMFWYRQQPGQSLTLIATANQGSEATYESGFVIDKFPISRPNLTFSTLTVSNMSPEDSSIYLCSVGQVYRVGTEAFFGQGTRLTVV.

The J gene is TRBJ2-3, the V gene TRBV5-4; 9 bases match TRBD2. The CDR3 has 16 amino acids. The V gene's germline CDR1 is SGHNT and CDR2 YYREEE (reference sequence). The J segment lost 1 base and the V segment lost 4 bases, leaving 7 bases of the junction unmatched. CDR3 sequence (DNA): TGTGCCAGCAGCCGAGCTAGCGGGGCCGGCACAGATACGCAGTATTTT. Translated, it gives CASSRASGAGTDTQYF.